This entry concerns a single T cell receptor beta chain. No antigen is known for it. The data were taken from a study of post-analysis software for immune sequencing data. Findings and limits, study-wide: Four to six TRBV segments were more frequent in patients than controls; TRBV5-6, TRBV5-1 and TRBV20-1 belonged to this group. Comparison with controls showed significantly lower normalized Chao1 diversity in multiple sclerosis patients. The F measure placed samples prepared in the same batch into strongly shared clusters.

Unique molecular identifiers were present in the TCR beta cDNA libraries. TCRdb used MiXCR to reprocess the PCR reads, holding one entry per CDR3 protein. This sample has approximately 350,000 distinct CDR3 sequences; about a third occur once, and the top ten carry roughly an eighth. Germline CDR1 reads SGHAT; CDR2 reads FQNNGV. Trimming took off 5 bases at V and 2 bases at J, with 16 bases between the two ends. This CDR3 contains 15 residues. The receptor was derived from a girl between 5 and 17 years old with multiple sclerosis. Source material: blood. V and J are TRBV11-2 and TRBJ2-7; D uncertain. The CDR3 sequence is CASSQFPLTTYEQYF. The DNA for the CDR3 is TGTGCCAGCAGCCAGTTCCCCCTAACCACCTACGAGCAGTACTTC.